These 14 T cell receptor beta chains came from one sample sequenced in a study of cytomegalovirus exposure and HLA in healthy donors. Primers for the PCR totalled 60 Vbeta and 13 Jbeta. This table comes from immunoSEQ multiplex PCR, and its TCRdb copy is limited to in-frame clones, with some not included. The sample carries 120,000 to 150,000 clones, roughly 88% recorded once. Specimen: PBMCs. All receptors derive from a woman between 40 and 55 years old in good health and CMV-seronegative.

The chain uses TRBV5-1 and TRBJ2-3; 7 bases fit TRBD1. The length of the CDR3 is 16 residues. Germline V CDR1 and CDR2: SGHRS, YFSETQ. Losses at the gene ends were 4 bases for V and 2 bases for J; bases not matched to a gene: 10. The CDR3 spells CASSPSGTVPTDTQYF. Written as DNA, the CDR3 is TGCGCCAGCAGCCCATCGGGGACAGTCCCCACAGATACGCAGTATTTT.

This clone was recorded once. The chain recombines TRBV11-2 with TRBJ1-2; 8 bases are shared with TRBD1. The germline CDR1 and CDR2 sequences are SGHAT and FQNNGV. This CDR3 is built from 14 residues. The V segment lost 6 bases and the J segment 4 bases; nucleotides outside the gene matches: 7. The CDR3 sequence: CASSHPGQAYGYTF. CDR3 coding DNA: TGTGCCAGCAGTCACCCGGGACAGGCCTATGGCTACACCTTC.

V is TRBV11-2 and J is TRBJ2-1, with 11 bases lining up with TRBD2. The V gene's germline CDR1 is SGHAT and CDR2 FQNNGV. Trimming at V came to 6 bases and at J to 0 bases, leaving 7 bases not matched to a gene. CDR3 length equals 17 residues. For the CDR3, the DNA is TGTGCCAGCAGTACGACTAGCGGGATAACCTCCTACAATGAGCAGTTCTTC. Protein sequence: CASSTTSGITSYNEQFF.

V gene TRBV2 combines with J gene TRBJ1-3, with D unresolved. The CDR3 is made up of 14 amino acids. Per germline, CDR1 SNHLY and CDR2 FYNNEI. V shed 6 bases and J shed 2 bases, with 11 bases lying between them. The CDR3 coding sequence is TGTGCCAGCAGGCCGGGGTCTCCTGGAAACACCATATATTTT. This codes for CASRPGSPGNTIYF.

This chain uses TRBV9 with TRBJ1-2, with 7 bases identical to TRBD1. Germline lookup yields CDR1 SGDLS and CDR2 YYNGEE. The J segment lost 3 bases and the V segment lost 4 bases, leaving 12 bases of the junction unmatched. This CDR3 is built from 16 residues. CDR3: CASSPNGGGGYYGYTF. CDR3 nucleotides: TGTGCCAGCAGCCCAAACGGAGGGGGCGGATACTATGGCTACACCTTC.

The rearrangement uses TRBV7-6 and TRBJ1-2; TRBD1 agrees at 7 bases. The CDR3 covers 13 residues. Per the germline V gene, CDR1 is SGHVS and CDR2 is FNYEAQ. V gave up 4 bases and J gave up 7 bases; unmatched junction bases: 6. The CDR3 protein is CASSSDRVAGYTF. The CDR3, as DNA: TGTGCCAGCAGCTCTGACAGGGTTGCTGGCTACACCTTC.

The chain combines TRBV6-5 with TRBJ2-3; TRBD1 agrees at 9 bases. CDR3 length: 15 amino acids. Unmatched junction bases numbered 6, after V lost 4 bases and J lost 4 bases. Per the germline V gene, CDR1 is MNHEY and CDR2 is SVGAGI. The CDR3 DNA follows: TGTGCCAGCAGTTGGGCCGGGACAGGGCCAGATACGCAGTATTTT. Translating gives CASSWAGTGPDTQYF.

This chain connects TRBV9 to TRBJ2-7; TRBD2 matches 8 bases. From germline, CDR1 is SGDLS and CDR2 YYNGEE. J gave up 6 bases and V 0 bases, and 11 bases lay outside the gene matches. CDR3 length equals 16 residues. The CDR3 loop is CASSVGGRLARGEQYF. CDR3 sequence (DNA): TGTGCCAGCAGCGTAGGGGGTAGACTAGCGAGGGGCGAGCAGTACTTC.

V gene TRBV5-6 combines with J gene TRBJ2-7; D perhaps matches TRBD2 (6 bases). Trimming removed 4 bases at V and 3 bases at J, with 17 bases between. The germline CDR1 and CDR2 sequences are SGHDT and YYEEEE. This CDR3 has 15 residues. The chain's CDR3 is CASSLLPDYNYEQYF. The CDR3, as DNA: TGTGCCAGCAGCCTTCTACCGGACTACAACTACGAGCAGTACTTC.

The V call is TRBV5-1, the J call TRBJ2-5; TRBD2 matches 10 bases. The V segment lost 0 bases and the J segment 5 bases; nucleotides outside the gene matches: 7. The V gene's germline CDR1 is SGHRS and CDR2 YFSETQ. This CDR3 is 16 amino acids long. Here the CDR3 DNA reads TGCGCCAGCAGCTTGGAGGGGCTAGCGGGAGTGGAGACCCAGTACTTC. This sequence encodes CASSLEGLAGVETQYF. Drawing the rest from reference TRBV5-1 and TRBJ2-5, the complete variable domain is KAGVTQTPRYLIKTRGQQVTLSCSPISGHRSVSWYQQTPGQGLQFLFEYFSETQRNKGNFPGRFSGRQFSNSRSEMNVSTLELGDSALYLCASSLEGLAGVETQYFGPGTRLLVL.

The chain combines TRBV10-3 with TRBJ1-1; TRBD1 matches 12 bases. Germline lookup yields CDR1 ENHRY and CDR2 SYGVKD. J lost 5 bases, V lost 6 bases, and 13 bases had no gene match. This CDR3 is built from 17 residues. The CDR3 reads CAISVNPGQGADTEAFF. CDR3 bases: TGTGCCATCAGCGTAAACCCGGGACAGGGGGCTGATACTGAAGCTTTCTTT.

A note on this clone: The germline gene is not matched at one end of the junction; a read error may be the cause. The chain links TRBV7-9 to TRBJ1-1; weak D call: TRBD1 (6 bases). The CDR3 has 12 residues. Germline V gene lookup returns CDR1 SEHNR and CDR2 FQNEAQ (reference sequence). The CDR3 region is CSSRQEHTEAFF. CDR3 nucleotides: TGTTCCAGCAGACAGGAACATACTGAAGCTTTCTTT.

J is TRBJ2-4 and V is TRBV11-3; 9 bases map to TRBD2. Germline V lookup: CDR1 SGHNT, CDR2 YENEEA. V was pared by 3 bases and J by 6 bases, with 9 bases of the junction left unmatched. This CDR3 has 16 amino acids. The DNA of the CDR3 is TGTGCCAGCAGCTTGACTAGCGGAGGGCCCCCAAACATTCAGTACTTC. It encodes CASSLTSGGPPNIQYF. Full variable domain (missing parts from reference TRBV11-3 and TRBJ2-4): EAGVVQSPRYKIIEKKQPVAFWCNPISGHNTLYWYLQNLGQGPELLIRYENEEAVDDSQLPKDRFSAERLKGVDSTLKIQPAELGDSAVYLCASSLTSGGPPNIQYFGAGTRLSVL.

This clone was seen only a few times. This rearrangement joins TRBV5-1 to TRBJ2-3, with 8 bases identical to TRBD2. This CDR3 is built from 17 residues. Losses at the gene ends were 3 bases for V and 5 bases for J; bases not matched to a gene: 14. From germline, CDR1 is SGHRS and CDR2 YFSETQ. The CDR3: CASSWAGGGLGGDTQYF. CDR3 in DNA: TGCGCCAGCAGCTGGGCCGGGGGGGGACTAGGAGGAGATACGCAGTATTTT.